This T cell receptor (beta chain) was recorded in a study of siplizumab effects on memory and regulatory T cells. Repertoires were generated with immunoSEQ multiplex PCR, while TCRdb's copy carries only in-frame clones and drops some. Of about 56,000 clones in the sample, about 98% are singletons; the top ten hold roughly 0.99%. This TCR was recovered from a human donor in good health. The sequenced material came from naive CD8+ T cells sorted from blood.

CDR3 residues: CATSRVGHDNEQFF. Written as DNA, the CDR3 is TGTGCCACCAGCAGAGTCGGACACGACAATGAGCAGTTCTTC. The J gene is TRBJ2-1, the V gene TRBV15; a weak D match, TRBD1 (5 bases). V dropped 1 base and J dropped 5 bases, with 9 bases sitting between them. Looked up from germline, CDR1 is LNHNV and CDR2 is YYDKDF (reference sequence). CDR3 length: 14 amino acids.